One and the same sample provided the 23 T cell receptor beta chains below, sequenced in a study of blood T cell repertoires in COVID-19. Method: immunoSEQ multiplex PCR; TCRdb's copy keeps in-frame clones and lacks some. In the table there are more than 150,000 clones, roughly 83% of which are singletons. Material for sequencing was peripheral blood. The receptors shown here come from a young man with active or convalescent COVID-19.

DNA for the CDR3: TGTGCCAGTAGTACTCAGGACAGCTCTGGAAACACCATATATTTT. Encoded protein: CASSTQDSSGNTIYF. V usage is TRBV19 and J usage is TRBJ1-3, with D perhaps TRBD1 (6 bases). This CDR3 has 15 amino acids. From germline, CDR1 is LNHDA and CDR2 SQIVND (reference sequence). V was pared by 4 bases and J by 0 bases, with 10 bases between.

As for this clone: Just one base apart from a much larger clone, this may be a read error. The same CDR3 can be traced to other DNA sequences in this sample. This chain uses TRBV6-5 with TRBJ2-7; 11 bases match TRBD2. Germline V lookup: CDR1 MNHEY, CDR2 SVGAGI. The V gene end was trimmed by 5 bases and the J gene end by 0 bases; junction bases not matched to a gene: 3. The CDR3 runs to 15 residues. CDR3 nucleotides: TGTGCCAGCAGTCCCGGGACTAGCGGCTCCTACGAGCAGTACTTC. Amino acids: CASSPGTSGSYEQYF.

The chain joins TRBV6-2 or TRBV6-3 to TRBJ2-1; possible D gene TRBD2, 5 bases. The CDR3 has 14 amino acids. V was shortened by 5 bases and J by 0 bases, with 8 bases between the two germline ends. Germline-derived CDR1 and CDR2 are MNHEY and SVGEGT. As DNA, the CDR3 is TGTGCCAGCAGTCGAGGGTCCTCCTACAATGAGCAGTTCTTC. This sequence encodes CASSRGSSYNEQFF.

The rearrangement links TRBV6-5 to TRBJ1-5; 8 bases fit TRBD1. J was trimmed by 4 bases and V by 5 bases; bases with no gene match: 4. Per germline, CDR1 MNHEY and CDR2 SVGAGI. CDR3 length: 14 residues. The CDR3 reads CASSPDRGNQPQHF. The CDR3 DNA is TGTGCCAGCAGTCCCGACAGGGGTAATCAGCCCCAGCATTTT.

The chain links TRBV12-2 to TRBJ2-2; the table's D call of TRBD2 was not tested on the DNA. TRBV12-2 is termed a pseudogene. The CDR3 length is 20 residues. CDR3 bases: TGTGCAAGTCGCCCCCCCACCACTAGCGGGGGGGTAACGGACACCGGGGAGCTGTTTTTT. Translation gives CASRPPTTSGGVTDTGELFF.

This chain joins TRBV10-1 and TRBJ2-5, with 11 nucleotides matching TRBD2. The V segment lost 2 bases and the J segment 4 bases; nucleotides outside the gene matches: 3. CDR1 and CDR2 from the germline V gene are WNHNN and SYGVQD (reference sequence). There are 15 residues in the CDR3. The CDR3 here is CASSETSGGPETQYF. The CDR3, as DNA: TGCGCCAGCAGTGAGACTAGCGGGGGCCCAGAGACCCAGTACTTC.

The rearrangement joins TRBV19 to TRBJ1-1, with 7 bases fitting TRBD1. V was clipped by 4 bases and J by 5 bases; unmatched bases: 7. Germline CDR1 is LNHDA and CDR2 is SQIVND (reference sequence). This CDR3 comprises 14 residues. The CDR3 DNA follows: TGTGCCAGTAGTACGACGACAGGGACAACTGAAGCTTTCTTT. Protein sequence: CASSTTTGTTEAFF.

V is TRBV6-1 and J is TRBJ1-5; D perhaps matches TRBD1 (5 bases). Germline CDR1 and CDR2: MNHNS and SASEGT. There are 15 residues in the CDR3. The germline V and J ends were trimmed by 1 base and 4 bases, with 11 bases remaining between them. CDR3 sequence reads: CASSEGRTPNQPQHF. The CDR3, as DNA: TGTGCCAGCAGTGAAGGACGGACACCGAATCAGCCCCAGCATTTT.

The rearrangement links TRBV2 to TRBJ1-2; D call uncertain. CDR1 is SNHLY and CDR2 is FYNNEI in the germline V gene. V was cut by 10 bases and J by 6 bases, with 9 bases left in between. The CDR3 consists of 10 residues. The CDR3 nucleotides read TGTGCCATCCTACTAAATGGCTACACCTTC. Translation: CAILLNGYTF. Looking up the rest from reference TRBV2 and TRBJ1-2 gives the full variable domain: EPEVTQTPSHQVTQMGQEVILRCVPISNHLYFYWYRQILGQKVEFLVSFYNNEISEKSEIFDDQFSVERPDGSNFTLKIRSTKLEDSAMYFCAILLNGYTFGSGTRLTVV.

The V gene is TRBV11-2, the J gene TRBJ2-2, with a tentative D call TRBD1 (6 bases). Germline assignment: CDR1 SGHAT and CDR2 FQNNGV. The V and J ends lost 5 bases and 7 bases respectively, with 14 bases between them. This CDR3 is 14 amino acids long. CDR3 protein: CASSPTGSGGELFF. CDR3 bases: TGTGCCAGCAGCCCTACAGGGTCGGGCGGGGAGCTGTTTTTT.

This chain uses TRBV6-5 with TRBJ1-3; D is ambiguous. CDR3 length: 12 amino acids. CDR1 is MNHEY, CDR2 SVGAGI, per germline. The V end lost 8 bases, the J end lost 4 bases, and 9 bases lay between the germline ends. CDR3 DNA sequence: TGTGCCAGCTGTCAATCAGGAAACACCATATATTTT. This encodes CASCQSGNTIYF.

The chain joins TRBV7-2 to TRBJ1-1; the match to TRBD1 covers 10 bases. With 5 bases clipped from V and 4 bases from J, the junction kept 7 bases outside the gene matches. The germline CDR1 and CDR2 sequences are SGHTA and FQGNSA. The CDR3 sequence is 15 residues long. CDR3 sequence (DNA): TGTGCCAGCAGCCCTAGACAGGGGGCGGTCACTGAAGCTTTCTTT. Its translation is CASSPRQGAVTEAFF.

This sequence joins TRBV19 and TRBJ1-2, with D perhaps TRBD1 (5 bases). Germline-derived CDR1 and CDR2 are LNHDA and SQIVND (reference sequence). This CDR3 is 14 amino acids long. Trimming cost V 3 bases and J 0 bases, with 8 bases left between them. The CDR3: CASSIQGTNYGYTF. The CDR3 DNA sequence: TGTGCCAGTAGTATCCAGGGAACTAACTATGGCTACACCTTC.

The V call is TRBV4-1, the J call TRBJ2-5; 8 bases map to TRBD2. Germline V gene data show CDR1 as MGHRA and CDR2 as YSYEKL. This CDR3 has 17 amino acids. Germline trimming cut 4 bases from V and 4 bases from J; bases unmatched to any gene: 14. The CDR3 region has the DNA TGCGCCAGCAGCCCTAGCTTGGCACTAGCGGTTGGAGAGACCCAGTACTTC. This gives the protein CASSPSLALAVGETQYF.

This chain uses TRBV10-3 with TRBJ1-2; D uncertain. This CDR3 comprises 17 residues. Trimming pared 1 base from V and 3 bases from J, leaving 18 bases between. Germline V gives CDR1 ENHRY, CDR2 SYGVKD. The CDR3 loop reads CAISELGAGGRDYGYTF. In DNA form, the CDR3 reads TGTGCCATCAGTGAGTTAGGTGCAGGAGGTCGGGACTATGGCTACACCTTC.

The CDR3 region is CASSLSRSYGYTF. The CDR3 DNA follows: TGTGCCAGCAGCTTAAGCCGGAGCTATGGCTACACCTTC. V usage is TRBV7-9 and J usage is TRBJ1-2; D gene ambiguous. In germline, CDR1 is SEHNR, CDR2 FQNEAQ (reference sequence). Between the trimmed V and J ends, which lost 2 bases and 4 bases, there was a span of 8 bases. This CDR3 spans 13 amino acids.

CDR3 coding DNA: TGTGCCAGCAGCCCGACAGGGTTGGAGACCCAGTACTTC. Protein sequence: CASSPTGLETQYF. The chain links TRBV12-3 or TRBV12-4 to TRBJ2-5; 7 bases are shared with TRBD1. With 6 bases clipped from V and 5 bases from J, the junction kept 6 bases outside the gene matches. The CDR3 is made up of 13 amino acids.

This sequence joins TRBV5-1 and TRBJ1-2, with 7 bases identical to TRBD1. CDR1 and CDR2 (germline): SGHRS, YFSETQ. This CDR3 spans 15 amino acids. V was clipped by 4 bases and J by 0 bases; unmatched bases: 6. The CDR3 is CASSPGDRANYGYTF. The CDR3 DNA sequence: TGCGCCAGCAGCCCGGGTGACAGGGCTAACTATGGCTACACCTTC.

V and J are TRBV7-8 and TRBJ2-7, with D perhaps TRBD1 (5 bases). V was pared by 1 base and J by 1 base, with 11 bases between. The CDR3 runs 15 residues. Germline V gene lookup returns CDR1 SGHVS and CDR2 FQNEAQ. The CDR3 sequence is CASSLELRQSYEQYF. In DNA, the CDR3 is TGTGCCAGCAGCTTAGAGTTACGACAGTCCTACGAGCAGTACTTC. Full variable domain (outside the CDR3, taken from reference TRBV7-8 and TRBJ2-7): GAGVSQSPRYKVAKRGQDVALRCDPISGHVSLFWYQQALGQGPEFLTYFQNEAQLDKSGLPSDRFFAERPEGSVSTLKIQRTQQEDSAVYLCASSLELRQSYEQYFGPGTRLTVT.

V usage is TRBV6-5 and J usage is TRBJ1-4; possibly TRBD1 for D (5 bases). Germline assignment: CDR1 MNHEY and CDR2 SVGAGI. V shed 4 bases and J shed 8 bases, with 14 bases lying between them. This CDR3 has 14 residues. CDR3 protein: CASSSGQIGEKLFF. The CDR3 region has the DNA TGTGCCAGCAGTTCAGGGCAAATCGGGGAAAAACTGTTTTTT.

The chain couples TRBV30 to TRBJ1-2; D is ambiguous. This CDR3 spans 12 amino acids. CDR1 and CDR2 (germline): GTSNPN, SVGIG (reference sequence). V dropped 5 bases and J dropped 5 bases, with 12 bases sitting between them. CDR3 amino acids: CAWDTYRYGYTF. CDR3 DNA sequence: TGTGCCTGGGACACCTACAGATATGGCTACACCTTC.

V is TRBV6-5 and J is TRBJ1-1; no clear D gene. Germline CDR1 MNHEY, CDR2 SVGAGI. Between the trimmed V and J ends, which lost 2 bases and 1 base, there was a span of 8 bases. This CDR3 contains 14 residues. The CDR3 DNA reads TGTGCCAGCAGTTACGCTTCAGGGAACACTGAAGCTTTCTTT. Translating it yields CASSYASGNTEAFF.

The rearrangement joins TRBV28 to TRBJ2-1; TRBD2 is a possible D gene (5 bases). Germline CDR1 MDHEN, CDR2 SYDVKM. The germline V and J ends were trimmed by 7 bases and 4 bases, with 20 bases remaining between them. CDR3 length: 16 residues. The DNA of the CDR3 is TGTGCCAGCACTAAATACCGGGATAACGGGTACAATGAGCAGTTCTTC. It translates to CASTKYRDNGYNEQFF.